This T cell receptor (beta chain) originates from a study of cytomegalovirus exposure and HLA in healthy donors. Use of 60 Vbeta and 13 Jbeta primers characterized the PCR. Libraries were prepared by immunoSEQ multiplex PCR; TCRdb keeps only in-frame clonotypes and omits some of them. Found here are about 130,000 clones, about 81% of them singletons; the top ten hold 5.5% to 6%. General study results and limits: Earlier analysis yielded a pattern in which most TCR beta V segments were productive about 87% or about 30% of the time. When analyzed later, the rates of TCR association showed variation by HLA locus, with DRB1 the most and HLA-C the fewest. A later analysis reported that several of the most significant clusters appeared to be linked to common viral pathogens, among them Epstein-Barr virus. The study flagged around 150 TCR beta chains as cytomegalovirus-associated.

After removal of 5 bases from V and 3 bases from J, the junction contained 3 bases not matched to a gene. The length of the CDR3 is 14 residues. Looked up from germline, CDR1 is SGHTA and CDR2 is FQGTGA. This clone was seen just once. The target antigen is unknown. This chain connects TRBV7-3 to TRBJ2-7; 11 positions match TRBD1. Sequencing input: PBMCs. The TCR originated in a woman between 40 and 50 years old in good health and CMV-seropositive. The CDR3 region is CASSRGTGGYEQYF. The CDR3 DNA reads as TGTGCCAGCAGCCGCGGGACAGGGGGCTACGAGCAGTACTTC.